This T cell receptor beta chain is from a study of blood T cells in healthy people across ages. This clonotype has just a few counts. A second about 6 to 11 cycle PCR used barcoded and J-beta primers. TCRdb reprocessed the 5' RACE reads via MiXCR and lists one record per CDR3 protein. Of about 780,000 distinct CDR3 sequences detected, approximately 24% appear once; the ten largest clones hold 3%. These data are also associated with another study on T cells of mothers and their children. That source adds: Related mother-child pairs showed slightly, non-significantly higher overlap than unrelated pairs.

The source is a boy aged 5 to 17 in good health. The sequenced sample consisted of blood.

The CDR3 coding sequence is TGTGCCAGCAGACTACAGGGGGCGGAAGAAAAACTGTTTTTT. Translating it yields CASRLQGAEEKLFF. The chain carries TRBV3-1 and TRBJ1-4; 9 bases are a match to TRBD1. Germline assignment: CDR1 LGHDT and CDR2 YNNKEL (reference sequence). The J segment lost 8 bases and the V segment lost 6 bases, leaving 7 bases of the junction unmatched. CDR3 length: 14 amino acids.